This record covers a single T cell receptor (beta chain). Its cognate antigen is unknown. This entry is derived from a study of cytomegalovirus exposure and HLA in healthy donors. Study-wide results and limits: Productive rates of about 87% or about 30% were seen for most TCR beta V segments in an earlier analysis. Several of the most significant clusters were apparently associated with common viral pathogens in a later analysis.

Per the germline V gene, CDR1 is SGHTA and CDR2 is FQGTGA. The CDR3 is made up of 14 amino acids. V was shortened by 1 base and J by 1 base, with 7 bases between the two germline ends. The PCR was carried out with 60 Vbeta primers and 13 Jbeta primers. Sequenced by immunoSEQ multiplex PCR; TCRdb stores in-frame clones only, minus some. The sample contains 77,000 or so clones, approximately 80% of which appear only once. This TCR derives from a man between 65 and 85 years old in good health and CMV-seropositive. The sequencing input was PBMCs. V and J are TRBV7-3 and TRBJ2-5; TRBD2 is a possible D gene (6 bases). CDR3 bases: TGTGCCAGCAGCTTAATGGGGGGCCAAGAGACCCAGTACTTC. Translated, it gives CASSLMGGQETQYF. The variable domain in full, completed from reference TRBV7-3 and TRBJ2-5, reads GAGVSQTPSNKVTEKGKYVELRCDPISGHTALYWYRQSLGQGPEFLIYFQGTGAADDSGLPNDRFFAVRPEGSVSTLKIQRTERGDSAVYLCASSLMGGQETQYFGPGTRLLVL.